This entry lists 11 T cell receptor beta chains sequenced from one sample in a study of shared clonotypes between healthy human individuals. The data were produced by immunoSEQ multiplex PCR, yet TCRdb's version contains in-frame clones alone and is incomplete. The table includes roughly 640,000 clones, approximately 97% detected once. Material: naive CD4+ T cells sorted from blood. This sample's subset: CD45RA+ positively selected. The receptors shown here come from a woman under 40 in good health.

The CDR3 bases are TGTGCCAGCAGCTTAGTGTTGGCGGGAGCCTGGTACGAGCAGTACTTC. This encodes CASSLVLAGAWYEQYF. The genes are TRBV7-2 and TRBJ2-7; 7 bases agree with TRBD2. This CDR3 has 16 amino acids. Germline values: CDR1 SGHTA, CDR2 FQGNSA. V shed 1 base, J shed 4 bases, and the junction held 10 bases outside the gene matches.

The chain links TRBV2 to TRBJ2-7, with TRBD2 matching over 12 bases. This CDR3 is 18 amino acids long. Unmatched junction bases numbered 9, after V lost 0 bases and J lost 3 bases. Germline V gives CDR1 SNHLY, CDR2 FYNNEI. The CDR3 nucleotides read TGTGCCAGCAGTGAAGCACCGGGACTAGCGGGCCCCCTCTACGAGCAGTACTTC. It is translated as CASSEAPGLAGPLYEQYF.

V and J are TRBV5-1 and TRBJ2-1, with 9 bases identical to TRBD1. V gave up 5 bases and J gave up 6 bases; unmatched junction bases: 9. Germline assignment: CDR1 SGHRS and CDR2 YFSETQ. The CDR3 has 15 residues. The DNA for the CDR3 is TGCGCCAGCAGATGGGGACAGGGCAGAACCAATGAGCAGTTCTTC. This encodes CASRWGQGRTNEQFF.

CDR3 coding DNA: TGTGCCAGCAGTTTAACAGGGAGGATGAACACTGAAGCTTTCTTT. Its protein is CASSLTGRMNTEAFF. The rearrangement joins TRBV27 to TRBJ1-1; D is possibly TRBD1 (6 bases). This CDR3 is built from 15 residues. Germline V gives CDR1 MNHEY, CDR2 SMNVEV (reference sequence). The germline V and J ends were trimmed by 2 bases and 0 bases, with 10 bases remaining between them.

A single count supports this clone. The chain uses TRBV28 and TRBJ2-5; no clear D. V gave up 2 bases and J gave up 4 bases, with 5 bases separating them. CDR1 is MDHEN, CDR2 SYDVKM, per germline. The CDR3 extends over 12 amino acids. Here the CDR3 reads CASSLVGETQYF. The CDR3 region has the DNA TGTGCCAGCAGTTTAGTGGGAGAGACCCAGTACTTC. The full variable domain, completed using reference TRBV28 and TRBJ2-5, is DVKVTQSSRYLVKRTGEKVFLECVQDMDHENMFWYRQDPGLGLRLIYFSYDVKMKEKGDIPEGYSVSREKKERFSLILESASTNQTSMYLCASSLVGETQYFGPGTRLLVL.

This chain uses TRBV7-9 with TRBJ2-1; D unclear. Deletions cut 1 base from V and 6 bases from J, with 4 bases between. Germline lookup yields CDR1 SEHNR and CDR2 FQNEAQ (reference sequence). This CDR3 contains 12 residues. In DNA form, the CDR3 reads TGTGCCAGCAGCTTAGTGGCCAATGAGCAGTTCTTC. It is translated as CASSLVANEQFF. Using reference TRBV7-9 and TRBJ2-1 for the parts outside the CDR3, the full variable domain is DTGVSQNPRHKITKRGQNVTFRCDPISEHNRLYWYRQTLGQGPEFLTYFQNEAQLEKSRLLSDRFSAERPKGSFSTLEIQRTEQGDSAMYLCASSLVANEQFFGPGTRLTVL.

The chain couples TRBV9 to TRBJ2-3; D is undetermined. The CDR3 totals 18 residues. Germline CDR1 and CDR2: SGDLS and YYNGEE. V lost 0 bases and J lost 0, with 17 bases in between. CDR3 sequence reads: CASSVARPPDRSTDTQYF. CDR3 bases: TGTGCCAGCAGCGTAGCTAGGCCTCCCGATCGGAGCACAGATACGCAGTATTTT.

The chain carries TRBV6-4 and TRBJ2-2, with a tentative D call TRBD2 (7 bases). The V gene's germline CDR1 is MRHNA and CDR2 SNTAGT. V lost 4 bases and J 6 bases, leaving 15 bases between the germline ends. CDR3 length: 15 residues. CDR3 residues: CASSGEGGCPGELFF. CDR3 bases: TGTGCCAGCAGTGGGGAGGGGGGTTGCCCCGGGGAGCTGTTTTTT.

The V gene is TRBV6-1, the J gene TRBJ2-3; 8 nucleotides match TRBD2. The CDR3 spans 16 residues. Unmatched junction bases numbered 8, after V lost 2 bases and J lost 4 bases. The germline V gene has CDR1 MNHNS and CDR2 SASEGT. CDR3 in amino acids: CASSELSGREADTQYF. The CDR3 bases are TGTGCCAGCAGTGAATTATCCGGGAGGGAAGCAGATACGCAGTATTTT.

The gene calls are TRBV27 and TRBJ1-6; possible D gene TRBD1, 5 bases. V lost 5 bases to trimming and J lost 7 bases, with 9 bases between them. CDR1 MNHEY and CDR2 SMNVEV come from the germline V gene (reference sequence). The length of the CDR3 is 13 residues. The CDR3 bases are TGTGCCAGCAGTAGACGACAGAATTCACCCCTCCACTTT. Protein: CASSRRQNSPLHF.

The chain combines TRBV4-2 with TRBJ2-7, with 7 bases identical to TRBD2. V dropped 3 bases and J dropped 6; count of bases not matched to a gene: 14. Germline CDR1 is LGHNA and CDR2 is YNFKEQ. This CDR3 contains 16 residues. Written as DNA, the CDR3 is TGTGCCAGCAGCCAGGAGGGCACTGAAGCGGGACCCGAGCAGTACTTC. Protein product: CASSQEGTEAGPEQYF.